This T cell receptor (beta chain) stems from a study of T cells in Graves' hyperthyroidism and ophthalmopathy. Amplification yielded TCR beta CDR3 regions, with RNA transcripts as the source. In the first-round RT-PCR of the TCR CDR3, the HTBI primer set was used. MiXCR was run by TCRdb on the multiplex PCR reads, yielding one entry per CDR3 protein. The repertoire holds 540,000 or so distinct CDR3 sequences, with 46% as singletons. Uncontrolled infection, other autoimmune disease, pregnancy or lactation excluded patients. The germline V gene has CDR1 MRHNA and CDR2 SNTAGT. The CDR3 sequence is 14 residues long. Trimming left V 6 bases short and J 5 bases short, with 11 bases between.

The sequenced material came from peripheral blood or thyroid tissue (not recorded which). V is TRBV6-4 and J is TRBJ1-6; D may be TRBD1 (5 bases). The receptor's source is an adult woman with Graves' disease, either hyperthyroidism or ophthalmopathy (not recorded which). The DNA of the CDR3 is TGTGCCAGCAGGGACGGGGCTAATAATTCACCCCTCCACTTT. Translation gives CASRDGANNSPLHF.